A single sample is the source of the 2 T cell receptor beta chains below, sequenced in a study of shared clonotypes between healthy human individuals. Here immunoSEQ multiplex PCR was the method, and the copy in TCRdb shows in-frame clones only, minus some. Counted here are approximately 620,000 clones, around 97% occurring once; the ten biggest clones make up roughly 0.055%. The sample comprised naive CD4+ T cells sorted from blood. Subset defined: CD45RA+ positively selected. The receptors derive from a woman aged 25 to 39 in good health.

The chain couples TRBV25-1 to TRBJ2-7; TRBD2 might be the D (5 bases). V was shortened by 4 bases and J by 6 bases, with 13 bases between the two germline ends. The CDR3 is 13 residues long. Germline V CDR1 and CDR2: MGHDK, SYGVNS. The CDR3: CASSGPYRGEQYF. CDR3 coding DNA: TGTGCCAGCAGTGGTCCCTACCGGGGCGAGCAGTACTTC.

The chain carries TRBV9 and TRBJ1-6; D call uncertain. The germline V gene has CDR1 SGDLS and CDR2 YYNGEE. CDR3 length: 17 amino acids. V shed 0 bases and J shed 0 bases, with 10 bases lying between them. For the CDR3, the DNA is TGTGCCAGCAGCGTAGAGGCAGGAAGCTCCTATAATTCACCCCTCCACTTT. It translates to CASSVEAGSSYNSPLHF.